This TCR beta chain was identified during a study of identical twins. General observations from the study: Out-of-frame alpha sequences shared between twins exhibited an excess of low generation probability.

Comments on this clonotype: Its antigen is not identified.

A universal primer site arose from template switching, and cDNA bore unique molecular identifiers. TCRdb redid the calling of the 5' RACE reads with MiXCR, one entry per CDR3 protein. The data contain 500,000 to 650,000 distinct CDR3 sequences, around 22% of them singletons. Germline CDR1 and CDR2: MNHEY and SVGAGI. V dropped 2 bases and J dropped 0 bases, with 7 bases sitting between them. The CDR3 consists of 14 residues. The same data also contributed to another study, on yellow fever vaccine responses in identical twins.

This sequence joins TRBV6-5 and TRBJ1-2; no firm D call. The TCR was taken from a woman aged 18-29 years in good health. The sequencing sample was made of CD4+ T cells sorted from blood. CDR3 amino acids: CASSYRLANYGYTF. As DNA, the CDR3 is TGTGCCAGCAGTTACCGGCTAGCTAACTATGGCTACACCTTC.